This entry concerns a single T cell receptor beta chain. The V gene end was trimmed by 4 bases and the J gene end by 6 bases; junction bases not matched to a gene: 10. The CDR3 length is 15 residues. CDR1 and CDR2 (germline): SQVTM, ANQGSEA. The data originate from a study of T cells of healthy individuals. TCRdb redid the calling of the 5' RACE reads with MiXCR, one entry per CDR3 protein. The data contain tens of thousands of distinct CDR3 sequences, roughly 15% of them seen just once; the ten biggest clones take up approximately 4.7%. The TCR sequence derives from a human donor in good health. This sequence joins TRBV29-1 and TRBJ2-5; the match to TRBD1 covers 11 bases. The CDR3 loop reads CSVGRWDRGIKTQYF. The CDR3, as DNA: TGCAGCGTTGGGAGGTGGGACAGGGGGATCAAGACCCAGTACTTC. Filled out from reference TRBV29-1 and TRBJ2-5, the complete variable domain reads SAVISQKPSRDICQRGTSLTIQCQVDSQVTMMFWYRQQPGQSLTLIATANQGSEATYESGFVIDKFPISRPNLTFSTLTVSNMSPEDSSIYLCSVGRWDRGIKTQYFGPGTRLLVL.